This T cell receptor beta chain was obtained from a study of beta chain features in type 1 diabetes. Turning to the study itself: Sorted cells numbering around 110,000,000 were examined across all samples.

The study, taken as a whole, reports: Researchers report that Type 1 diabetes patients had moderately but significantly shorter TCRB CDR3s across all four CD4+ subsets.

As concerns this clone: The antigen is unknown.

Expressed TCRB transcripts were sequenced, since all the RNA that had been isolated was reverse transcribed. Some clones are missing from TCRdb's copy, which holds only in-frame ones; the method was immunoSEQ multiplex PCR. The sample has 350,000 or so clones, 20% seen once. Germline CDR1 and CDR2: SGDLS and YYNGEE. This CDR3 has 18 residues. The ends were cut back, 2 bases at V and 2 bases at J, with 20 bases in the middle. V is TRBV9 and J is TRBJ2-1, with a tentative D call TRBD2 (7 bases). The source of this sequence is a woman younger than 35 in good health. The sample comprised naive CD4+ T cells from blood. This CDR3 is CASSVDLGGAFTYNEQFF. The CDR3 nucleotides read TGTGCCAGCAGCGTGGATCTTGGGGGGGCGTTCACCTACAATGAGCAGTTCTTC.